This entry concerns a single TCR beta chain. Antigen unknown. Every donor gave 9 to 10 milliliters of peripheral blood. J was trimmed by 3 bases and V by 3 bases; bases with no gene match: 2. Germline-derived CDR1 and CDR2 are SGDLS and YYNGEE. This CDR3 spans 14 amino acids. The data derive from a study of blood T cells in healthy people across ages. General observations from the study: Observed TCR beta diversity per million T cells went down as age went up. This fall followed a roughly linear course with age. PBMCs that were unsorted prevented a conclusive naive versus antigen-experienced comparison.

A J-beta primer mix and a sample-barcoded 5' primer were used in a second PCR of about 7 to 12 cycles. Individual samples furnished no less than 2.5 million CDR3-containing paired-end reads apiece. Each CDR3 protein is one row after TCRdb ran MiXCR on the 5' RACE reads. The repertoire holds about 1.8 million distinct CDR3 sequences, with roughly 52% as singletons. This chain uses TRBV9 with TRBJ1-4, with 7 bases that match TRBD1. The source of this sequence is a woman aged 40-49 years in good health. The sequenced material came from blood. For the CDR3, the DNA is TGTGCCAGCAGCGGCAGGGGGGCTAATGAAAAACTGTTTTTT. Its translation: CASSGRGANEKLFF.